The clone carrying this TCR beta chain appeared many times. In making TCR cDNA, 5'RACE template switching added a universal primer site and UMIs to it. Using its own MiXCR run on the 5' RACE reads, TCRdb lists one record per CDR3 protein. Of hundreds of thousands of distinct CDR3 sequences in the sample, over 4.5% were seen once. J lost 5 bases, V lost 5 bases, and 13 bases had no gene match. The germline V gene has CDR1 SGHTA and CDR2 FQGNSA. The CDR3 has 16 residues. The entry originates in a study of T cells after yellow fever vaccination. About the study: The authors prepared low-cell-number fractions using SMART-Seq v4 Ultra Low Input.

The sequencing here drew on CD4+ T cells sorted from PBMCs, taken on the day of the yellow fever booster vaccination. The chain employs TRBV7-2 and TRBJ2-3; 7 bases are a match to TRBD2. The TCR sequence derives from a man in his late teens or twenties who received the YFV17D yellow fever vaccine. CDR3 protein: CASSHPRTSLIDTQYF. Written as DNA, the CDR3 is TGTGCCAGCAGCCACCCCCGGACTAGTCTCATAGATACGCAGTATTTT.